The 4 T cell receptor beta chains presented below share a single source sample, sequenced in a study of shared clonotypes between healthy human individuals. The data were produced by immunoSEQ multiplex PCR, yet TCRdb's version contains in-frame clones alone and is incomplete. This sample has around 980,000 clones, with approximately 78% found just once. Sequences were obtained from memory CD4+ T cells from PBMCs. Described subset: CD45RA-negative fraction. The receptors stem from a man younger than 30 in good health. Some clones in this sample may be carry-over from other donors' samples.

This chain connects TRBV18 to TRBJ2-3; 7 positions agree with TRBD2. This CDR3 spans 15 amino acids. Trimming cost V 6 bases and J 0 bases; bases outside gene matches: 6. Germline V lookup: CDR1 KGHSH, CDR2 LQKENI. Written as DNA, the CDR3 is TGTGCCAGCTCTCTTACTAGCGCTAGCACAGATACGCAGTATTTT. It encodes CASSLTSASTDTQYF.

This sequence joins TRBV5-4 and TRBJ2-7; 14 bases are shared with TRBD2. This CDR3 is 16 amino acids long. V lost 4 bases, J lost 4 bases, and 7 bases stayed unmatched. Germline-derived CDR1 and CDR2 are SGHNT and YYREEE (reference sequence). CDR3 DNA: TGTGCCAGCAGCCCGGGACTAGCGGGAGCGGATTACGAGCAGTACTTC. Protein: CASSPGLAGADYEQYF.

V is TRBV9 and J is TRBJ2-2; tentatively, D is TRBD1 (6 bases). The germline V gene encodes CDR1 SGDLS and CDR2 YYNGEE. Trimming removed 4 bases from V and 3 bases from J, with 10 bases in between. CDR3 length: 14 residues. The CDR3 spells CASSFQGYTGELFF. The CDR3 DNA reads TGTGCCAGCAGCTTCCAGGGGTACACCGGGGAGCTGTTTTTT.

The gene calls are TRBV7-2 and TRBJ2-2; D uncertain. This CDR3 region has 13 residues. Trimming took off 1 base at V and 7 bases at J, with 7 bases between the two ends. Germline loops: CDR1 SGHTA, CDR2 FQGNSA. The CDR3 is CASSLETSGELFF. The DNA for the CDR3 is TGTGCCAGCAGCTTAGAGACCAGCGGGGAGCTGTTTTTT.